The 8 T cell receptor beta chains below were found in one sample sequenced in a study of control samples from healthy donors and cancer patients. Using immunoSEQ multiplex PCR, the repertoire was profiled, and TCRdb retains in-frame clones only, with some absent. The sample yields 96,000 or so clones, about 92% seen once. The sample consisted of blood. These receptors were obtained from a man in his late teens or twenties in good health.

V and J are TRBV30 and TRBJ1-2; no reliable D call. The CDR3 is made up of 13 amino acids. Germline V gene lookup returns CDR1 GTSNPN and CDR2 SVGIG (reference sequence). The V end was cut by 5 bases, the J end by 2 bases, with 12 bases between. The CDR3 DNA reads as TGTGCCTGGGGCGACGGACGGAACTATGGCTACACCTTC. Translated, it gives CAWGDGRNYGYTF.

The CDR3 DNA sequence: TGTGCCAGCAGCCCCGGGGATGAGCAGTTCTTC. Amino acids: CASSPGDEQFF. The gene calls are TRBV7-9 and TRBJ2-1; perhaps TRBD2 as D (5 bases). The CDR3 spans 11 residues. V was pared by 5 bases and J by 8 bases, with 7 bases between. The V gene's germline CDR1 is SEHNR and CDR2 FQNEAQ (reference sequence).

The sample holds a few counts of this clone. V is TRBV5-6 and J is TRBJ1-4; possible D gene TRBD1, 6 bases. Germline V gives CDR1 SGHDT, CDR2 YYEEEE. This CDR3 contains 16 residues. The V and J ends lost 5 bases and 0 bases respectively, with 14 bases between them. The DNA of the CDR3 is TGTGCCAGCAGTCCGGGGCCAGGGGCAACTAATGAAAAACTGTTTTTT. This codes for CASSPGPGATNEKLFF.

The rearrangement uses TRBV20-1 and TRBJ2-7; TRBD1 agrees at 9 bases. The CDR3 runs to 11 residues. J lost 5 bases, V lost 5 bases, and 1 base had no gene match. Germline loops: CDR1 DFQATT, CDR2 SNEGSKA (reference sequence). The CDR3 region is CSAGTGHEQYF. The CDR3 DNA reads as TGCAGTGCTGGGACAGGGCACGAGCAGTACTTC.

Remarks on this clone: Different DNA sequences within this sample yield the same CDR3. The V and J genes are TRBV27 and TRBJ1-5, with D possibly matching TRBD1 (6 bases). Trimming cost V 2 bases and J 1 base, with 6 bases left between them. CDR1 is MNHEY, CDR2 SMNVEV, per germline (reference sequence). This CDR3 is 14 amino acids long. The CDR3 nucleotides are TGTGCCAGCAGTTTAAGGGGGAGCAATCAGCCCCAGCATTTT. The encoded protein is CASSLRGSNQPQHF.

This clone was seen only once. The same CDR3 is also encoded by other DNA sequences in this sample. CDR3 DNA sequence: TGTGCCAGCAGTAGCGGGTATGGCTACACCTTC. This encodes CASSSGYGYTF. The chain joins TRBV27 to TRBJ1-2, with no clear D. The CDR3 sequence is 11 residues long. Trimming took off 5 bases at V and 5 bases at J, with 6 bases between the two ends. CDR1 is MNHEY and CDR2 is SMNVEV in the germline V gene (reference sequence).

The V gene is TRBV18, the J gene TRBJ1-1; TRBD1 aligns across 8 bases. Looked up from germline, CDR1 is KGHSH and CDR2 is LQKENI. J lost 5 bases, V lost 4 bases, and 3 bases had no gene match. The CDR3 is 13 residues long. Here the CDR3 DNA reads TGTGCCAGCTCACAGACAGGGGAAACTGAAGCTTTCTTT. This encodes CASSQTGETEAFF.

The chain's CDR3 is CASKGTAGFNEQFF. The CDR3 bases are TGTGCCAGTAAGGGGACCGCTGGTTTTAATGAGCAGTTCTTC. The J gene is TRBJ2-1, the V gene TRBV19, with D possibly being TRBD1 or TRBD2 (5 bases each). The germline V gene encodes CDR1 LNHDA and CDR2 SQIVND (reference sequence). CDR3 length: 14 residues. V was cut by 7 bases and J by 7 bases, with 17 bases left in between.